Each of the 7 T cell receptor beta chains below was sequenced from the same sample in a study of blood T cell repertoires in COVID-19. Method: immunoSEQ multiplex PCR; TCRdb's copy keeps in-frame clones and lacks some. The sample records about 670,000 clones, approximately 90% being singletons. The sequencing input was peripheral blood. The receptors stem from a woman younger than 30 with acute or convalescent COVID-19.

The chain uses TRBV11-3 and TRBJ2-7; D remains unclear. V shed 7 bases and J shed 9 bases, with 7 bases lying between them. The germline gives CDR1 SGHNT, CDR2 YENEEA. The CDR3 has 9 amino acids. The CDR3 sequence: CASTLGQYF. Here the CDR3 DNA reads TGTGCCAGCACCCTAGGGCAGTACTTC. Based on the CDR3 plus reference TRBV11-3 and TRBJ2-7, the full variable domain is EAGVVQSPRYKIIEKKQPVAFWCNPISGHNTLYWYLQNLGQGPELLIRYENEEAVDDSQLPKDRFSAERLKGVDSTLKIQPAELGDSAVYLCASTLGQYFGPGTRLTVT.

The chain couples TRBV2 to TRBJ1-2; D possibly corresponds to TRBD1 (5 bases). Looked up from germline, CDR1 is SNHLY and CDR2 is FYNNEI. Trimming removed 7 bases from V and 4 bases from J, with 13 bases in between. The CDR3 loop spans 13 amino acids. CDR3 sequence reads: CASTRTGGYGYTF. CDR3 nucleotides: TGTGCCAGCACCAGGACGGGGGGCTATGGCTACACCTTC.

The chain links TRBV9 to TRBJ1-1; no clear D gene. This CDR3 contains 14 residues. The V and J ends lost 0 bases and 1 base respectively, with 7 bases between them. Looked up from germline, CDR1 is SGDLS and CDR2 is YYNGEE. The chain's CDR3 is CASSVVAGNTEAFF. The CDR3 DNA reads TGTGCCAGCAGCGTAGTTGCAGGGAACACTGAAGCTTTCTTT.

The chain employs TRBV6-1 and TRBJ1-2; D gene unclear. The CDR3 spans 13 residues. CDR1 and CDR2 (germline): MNHNS, SASEGT. V was trimmed by 3 bases and J by 4 bases, leaving 9 bases between them. The CDR3 reads CASSDGARYGYTF. DNA for the CDR3: TGTGCCAGCAGTGACGGTGCACGCTATGGCTACACCTTC.

V is TRBV2 and J is TRBJ2-3; possible D gene TRBD1, 5 bases. This CDR3 has 13 amino acids. The V gene's germline CDR1 is SNHLY and CDR2 FYNNEI. V was clipped by 8 bases and J by 0 bases, with 9 bases between them. The CDR3 region has the DNA TGTGCCAGCCGGCAGGGCAGCACAGATACGCAGTATTTT. Encoded protein: CASRQGSTDTQYF.

The chain combines TRBV29-1 with TRBJ1-2, with D possibly matching TRBD1 (6 bases). CDR3 length: 14 residues. V was clipped by 5 bases and J by 1 base, with 14 bases between them. Germline CDR1 and CDR2: SQVTM and ANQGSEA. CDR3 loop: CSVPRQGLNYGYTF. In DNA, the CDR3 is TGCAGCGTTCCTAGGCAGGGGCTTAACTATGGCTACACCTTC.

The rearrangement uses TRBV29-1 and TRBJ1-2, with 8 bases that match TRBD1. The CDR3 covers 12 residues. With 7 bases clipped from V and 8 bases from J, the junction kept 9 bases outside the gene matches. Germline values: CDR1 SQVTM, CDR2 ANQGSEA. The CDR3 region has the DNA TGCAGCGCCCGACAGGGGAGAGCGGGCTACACCTTC. Its protein product is CSARQGRAGYTF.